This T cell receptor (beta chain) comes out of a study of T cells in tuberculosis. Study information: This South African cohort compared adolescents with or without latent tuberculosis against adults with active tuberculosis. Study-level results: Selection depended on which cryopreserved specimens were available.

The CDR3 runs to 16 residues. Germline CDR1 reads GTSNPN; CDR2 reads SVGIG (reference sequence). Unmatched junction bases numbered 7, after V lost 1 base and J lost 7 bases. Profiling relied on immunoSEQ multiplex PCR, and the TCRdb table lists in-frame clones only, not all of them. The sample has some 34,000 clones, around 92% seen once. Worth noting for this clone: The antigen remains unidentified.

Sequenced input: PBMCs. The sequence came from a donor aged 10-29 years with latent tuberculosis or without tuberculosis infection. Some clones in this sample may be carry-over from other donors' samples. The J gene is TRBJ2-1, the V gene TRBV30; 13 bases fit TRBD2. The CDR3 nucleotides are TGTGCCTGGAGTGGGACTAGCGGGAGAGGTGGTAATGAGCAGTTCTTC. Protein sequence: CAWSGTSGRGGNEQFF.